This T cell receptor (beta chain) was found in a study of cytomegalovirus exposure and HLA in healthy donors. This PCR relied on a set of 60 Vbeta primers and 13 Jbeta primers. Sequencing used immunoSEQ multiplex PCR; TCRdb keeps in-frame clones, though not all of them. Among tens of thousands of clones, around four fifths were seen once, and the ten largest hold 8% to 10%. V lost 4 bases and J lost 4, with 11 bases in between. The V gene's germline CDR1 is SQVTM and CDR2 ANQGSEA. The length of the CDR3 is 13 residues. The source is a woman between 40 and 55 years old in good health and CMV-seropositive. The chain uses TRBV29-1 and TRBJ1-5, with D possibly matching TRBD1 (5 bases). The specimen sequenced was PBMCs. CDR3 DNA: TGCAGCGTTGCAGAGACAGCTAATCAGCCCCAGCATTTT. Its protein product is CSVAETANQPQHF.